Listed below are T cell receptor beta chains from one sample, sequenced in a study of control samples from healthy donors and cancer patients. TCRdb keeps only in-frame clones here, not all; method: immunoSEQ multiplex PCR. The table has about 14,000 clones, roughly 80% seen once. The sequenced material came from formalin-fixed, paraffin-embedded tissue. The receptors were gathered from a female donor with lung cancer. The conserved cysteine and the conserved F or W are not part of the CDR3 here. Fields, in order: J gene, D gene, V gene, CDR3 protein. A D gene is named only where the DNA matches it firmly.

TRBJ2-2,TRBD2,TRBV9,ASSLGGTTSNGELF
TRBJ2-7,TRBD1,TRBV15,ATSRDRGPYEQY
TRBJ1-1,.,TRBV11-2,ASSLGSALNTEAF
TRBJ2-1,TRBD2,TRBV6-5,ASQGLAGGREQF
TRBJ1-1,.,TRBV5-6,ASGGAGLNTEAF
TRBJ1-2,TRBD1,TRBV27,ASSYDYRGGYT
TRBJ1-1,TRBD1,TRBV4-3,ASSQGGSGVGDRGGGTEAF
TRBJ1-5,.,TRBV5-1,ASSLGGGSNQPQH
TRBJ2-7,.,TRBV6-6,ATWTSGYEQY
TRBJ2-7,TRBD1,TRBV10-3,AISEDRESVEQY
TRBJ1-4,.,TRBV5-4,ASSLGGSANEKLF
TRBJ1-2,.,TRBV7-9,ASSLELALYGGNYGYT
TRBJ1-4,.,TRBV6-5,ASSRGWTNEKLF
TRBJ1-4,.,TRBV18,ASSPSQIVREKLF
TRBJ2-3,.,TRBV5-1,ASSFDSSTDTQY
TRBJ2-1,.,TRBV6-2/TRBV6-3,ASSYSTGVGATVL
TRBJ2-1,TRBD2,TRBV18,ASSPPAGGLDEQF
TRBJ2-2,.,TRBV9,ASSVVASGTGELF
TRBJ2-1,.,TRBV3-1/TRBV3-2,ASSQGEYNEQF
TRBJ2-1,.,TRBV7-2,ASSTSRGGEQF